A selection of T cell receptor beta chains follows, all from one sample in a study of T cells in Graves' hyperthyroidism and ophthalmopathy. TCRdb called the multiplex PCR reads again in MiXCR, with one record for every CDR3 protein. Of 500,000 to 650,000 distinct CDR3 sequences listed, about 14% are singletons. What was sequenced was blood. The receptor source for this set is a woman aged 40 to 50 with Graves' hyperthyroidism. Both conserved end residues are part of each CDR3. A D gene is named only where the DNA matches it firmly. Not all rows give a size; the values are once, few, many and, for expanded clones, a class.

cdr3_nt,cdr3_aa,d_call,clone_size,v_call,j_call
TGCGCCAGCACCCGTGGAACTAATGAAAAACTGTTTTTT,CASTRGTNEKLFF,-,-,TRBV5-1,TRBJ1-4
TGTGCCAGCAGTTACAGCTACTACGAGCAGTACTTC,CASSYSYYEQYF,-,many,TRBV28,TRBJ2-7
TGTGCCAGCACTTCGGGAACGAGAGGGGAGACCCAGTACTTC,CASTSGTRGETQYF,-,many,TRBV28,TRBJ2-5
TGTGCCAACCGGACTAGCGATGAGCAGTTCTTC,CANRTSDEQFF,TRBD2,few,TRBV2,TRBJ2-1
TGCGCCAGCAGCCGCGGGACAGGGGAGGATGGCTACACCTTC,CASSRGTGEDGYTF,TRBD1,many,TRBV5-1,TRBJ1-2
TGCGCCAGCAGGTCCGGGACAGGGGATGAAAAACTGTTTTTT,CASRSGTGDEKLFF,TRBD1,many,TRBV10-2,TRBJ1-4
TGTGCCAGCAGTCAAGGGGCGGCCAAAAACATTCAGTACTTC,CASSQGAAKNIQYF,-,many,TRBV6-1,TRBJ2-4
TGCAGTGCTAGAGATAGCGCCCCTAACTACGAGCAGTACTTC,CSARDSAPNYEQYF,-,many,TRBV20-1,TRBJ2-7
TGTGCCAGCAATCCCCAAAACAGGGGACGGCGAGAAAAACTGTTTTTT,CASNPQNRGRREKLFF,TRBD1,few,TRBV6-2/TRBV6-3,TRBJ1-4
TGCAGTGCTACAGACATGACTAGGACCTCCTACGAGCAGTACTTC,CSATDMTRTSYEQYF,-,many,TRBV20-1,TRBJ2-7
TGCGCCAGCAGCTTGGAGGTCACCGGGGAGCTGTTTTTT,CASSLEVTGELFF,-,many,TRBV5-1,TRBJ2-2
TGCGCCAGCAGGGAGGACAGCTACACTGAAGCTTTCTTT,CASREDSYTEAFF,-,many,TRBV5-1,TRBJ1-1
TGCGCCAGCAGCTTGTCCCGGGACTATAATTCACCCCTCCACTTT,CASSLSRDYNSPLHF,-,many,TRBV5-1,TRBJ1-6
TGCGCCAGCAGCTTATCCAGGGATTTGGACACTGAAGCTTTCTTT,CASSLSRDLDTEAFF,-,many,TRBV5-1,TRBJ1-1
TGTGCCAGCAGCTTAGAAGGACTTGGGAATGAGCAGTTCTTC,CASSLEGLGNEQFF,-,few,TRBV7-9,TRBJ2-1
TGTGCCAGCAGGAATACAGGCCCTAGCTCCTACAATGAGCAGTTCTTC,CASRNTGPSSYNEQFF,-,many,TRBV28,TRBJ2-1
TGTGCCAGCAGTCAAGCGGGAGAGGCCTACTACGAGCAGTACTTC,CASSQAGEAYYEQYF,TRBD2,few,TRBV27,TRBJ2-7
TGTGCCAGCAGCTTACGCAGGGGTGGCCTGAACACCGGGGAGCTGTTTTTT,CASSLRRGGLNTGELFF,-,-,TRBV13,TRBJ2-2
TGTGCCAGCAGCCCCCACGGAGGGGTTGTTACGCAGTATTTT,CASSPHGGVVTQYF,-,-,TRBV14,TRBJ2-3
TGTGCCAGCAGTTACTCGGGGCAGGGTCGCAACATTCAGTACTTC,CASSYSGQGRNIQYF,-,few,TRBV6-6,TRBJ2-4
TGTGCCAGCAGTGAACGACAGGGGATCTCCTACGAGCAGTACTTC,CASSERQGISYEQYF,TRBD1,once,TRBV6-1,TRBJ2-7
TGCGCCAGCAGCTTGGGACAGGCGACGGCCTACGAGCAGTACTTC,CASSLGQATAYEQYF,-,many,TRBV5-1,TRBJ2-7
TGTGCCAGCAGTTCGACAGGGTGGACTGGCTACACCTTC,CASSSTGWTGYTF,TRBD1,few,TRBV27,TRBJ1-2
TGTGCCAGCTCACCATCGGCAGCCACAGATACGCAGTATTTT,CASSPSAATDTQYF,-,few,TRBV18,TRBJ2-3
TGTGCCTGGAGTGTACCCCACTCCTACGAGCAGTACTTC,CAWSVPHSYEQYF,-,-,TRBV30,TRBJ2-7
TGCAGTGCTAGAGAAGGGCAGGGGGGAAGAGAGGATGGCTACACCTTC,CSAREGQGGREDGYTF,TRBD1,few,TRBV20-1,TRBJ1-2
TGTGCCAGCAGTCCTAAGGCGGGACTCATCTACGAGCAGTACTTC,CASSPKAGLIYEQYF,-,many,TRBV28,TRBJ2-7
TGTGCCAGCAGTGAGGGGACAGGGGATGAAAAACTGTTTTTT,CASSEGTGDEKLFF,TRBD1,many,TRBV2,TRBJ1-4
TGTGCCAGCAGTTTGGTCGCAAACTCCTACGAGCAGTACTTC,CASSLVANSYEQYF,-,few,TRBV28,TRBJ2-7
TGTGCCATCAGAGGGACAGTTAGAGGGGAGCTGTTTTTT,CAIRGTVRGELFF,TRBD1,-,TRBV10-3,TRBJ2-2
TGTGCCAGCAGCTTATCAAGCGGGAGTGAGGAGCAGTTCTTC,CASSLSSGSEEQFF,TRBD2,many,TRBV7-2,TRBJ2-1
TGTGCCAGCTCCCCCCGCGGGGGCGGGAGAGAAGAGACCCAGTACTTC,CASSPRGGGREETQYF,-,-,TRBV18,TRBJ2-5
TGTGCCAGCAGTTACGGGACAGGGGCTCAGCCCCAGCATTTT,CASSYGTGAQPQHF,TRBD1,many,TRBV28,TRBJ1-5
TGTGCCACCAGTGATTCCGGACAGGGGGCTGGCAAAAACATTCAGTACTTC,CATSDSGQGAGKNIQYF,TRBD1,-,TRBV24-1,TRBJ2-4
TGTGCCAGCAGCCCCCTTGGCCACACAGCAGATACGCAGTATTTT,CASSPLGHTADTQYF,-,-,TRBV7-9,TRBJ2-3
TGCAGTGCAACCGGGACACCTTCCTACGAGCAGTACTTC,CSATGTPSYEQYF,-,few,TRBV20-1,TRBJ2-7
TGTGCCAGTAGTATTATCCAGGGAAGGAGCCCAAATCAGCCCCAGCATTTT,CASSIIQGRSPNQPQHF,-,-,TRBV19,TRBJ1-5
TGTGCCAGCAGCCAAAAGGCGACGGGACTAGCGGGAGTAGAGACCCAGTACTTC,CASSQKATGLAGVETQYF,TRBD2,-,TRBV7-2,TRBJ2-5
TGTGCCAGCAGTGCATTACAGGGCGTTGAAGCTTTCTTT,CASSALQGVEAFF,-,-,TRBV6-1,TRBJ1-1
TGTGCCACCAGCAGAGGGATTCAGAACACTGAAGCTTTCTTT,CATSRGIQNTEAFF,-,-,TRBV15,TRBJ1-1
TGCGCCAGCAGTCCTGGGACGGTGAACACCGGGGAGCTGTTTTTT,CASSPGTVNTGELFF,-,-,TRBV10-1,TRBJ2-2
TGTGCCACCGGAGGGCCAGGTGGGGAAACAACCGGGGAGCTGTTTTTT,CATGGPGGETTGELFF,-,-,TRBV28,TRBJ2-2
TGTGCCACCAGTGATTTTCCCAGTCCCGGGGAGCTGTTTTTT,CATSDFPSPGELFF,-,-,TRBV24-1,TRBJ2-2
TGCAGTGCTAGAGATCAGGCAGATACGCAGTATTTT,CSARDQADTQYF,-,many,TRBV20-1,TRBJ2-3
TGTGCCAGCAGTTTTTTACCGAACACTGAAGCTTTCTTT,CASSFLPNTEAFF,-,few,TRBV27,TRBJ1-1
TGTGCCAGCAATGATCTCTCACAGGGGTACGAGCAGTACTTC,CASNDLSQGYEQYF,TRBD1,-,TRBV2,TRBJ2-7
TGTGCCTGGAGTGTACTACTCGAGCAGTACTTC,CAWSVLLEQYF,-,many,TRBV30,TRBJ2-7
TGTGCCATCAGTACCGGGACTCCTTCCTACAATGAGCAGTTCTTC,CAISTGTPSYNEQFF,-,few,TRBV10-3,TRBJ2-1
TGTGCCAGCAGCCCCCGGACAAGTGATACGCAGTATTTT,CASSPRTSDTQYF,-,many,TRBV7-2,TRBJ2-3
TGTGCCACCAGCAGAGATCAGGGCTACGAGCAGTACTTC,CATSRDQGYEQYF,-,-,TRBV15,TRBJ2-7
TGCAGCGTTCCCACAGGGGGCAACACAGATACGCAGTATTTT,CSVPTGGNTDTQYF,TRBD1,many,TRBV29-1,TRBJ2-3
TGTGCCAGTAGAGGGGAGACAGGGTTATCCCGGAGCAATGAGCAGTTCTTC,CASRGETGLSRSNEQFF,TRBD1,-,TRBV19,TRBJ2-1
TGTGCCAGCAGCTTAATAGGGGGCATATTCTCCTACAATGAGCAGTTCTTC,CASSLIGGIFSYNEQFF,TRBD1,few,TRBV11-2,TRBJ2-1
TGTGCCAGTAGTATGAGCCTATTTCAGAGAGAGACCCAGTACTTC,CASSMSLFQRETQYF,-,few,TRBV19,TRBJ2-5
TGTGCCAGCTCACCACCCCTGGGACAGGGGGTTGGCACTGAAGCTTTCTTT,CASSPPLGQGVGTEAFF,TRBD1,many,TRBV18,TRBJ1-1
TGTGCCAGCAGCTTACACGGGACAGTAAGCACAGATACGCAGTATTTT,CASSLHGTVSTDTQYF,TRBD1,many,TRBV11-2,TRBJ2-3